This T cell receptor (beta chain) was obtained from a study of T cells in tumors after PD-1 blockade. This clone has just one count. TCRdb's copy holds only in-frame clones and misses some; the assay was immunoSEQ multiplex PCR. The repertoire holds around 50,000 clones, with 79% as singletons. The source is a human donor with basal cell carcinoma. Sequenced here: PBMCs, sampled before anti-PD-1 treatment.

The CDR3 here is CASSFQGDRETQYF. The CDR3 DNA is TGCGCCAGCAGCTTCCAAGGGGATCGAGAGACCCAGTACTTC. V and J are TRBV5-1 and TRBJ2-5; a weak D match, TRBD1 (5 bases). Germline V CDR1 and CDR2: SGHRS, YFSETQ. V lost 2 bases to trimming and J lost 4 bases, with 12 bases between them. The CDR3 sequence is 14 residues long.